The next 13 T cell receptor beta chains were all read from a single sample in a study of regulatory T cells in long-lasting Graves disease. The time point denotes: persistent/refractory GD, antithyroid drugs over 5 years with positive TRAb. With RNA extracted from PBMCs as input, the TCR library was made. Investigators prepared the TCR beta libraries by applying iRepertoire HTBI primers and Arm-PCR of CDR3 regions. A single record per CDR3 protein comes from TCRdb applying MiXCR to the multiplex PCR reads. The sample records about 340,000 distinct CDR3 sequences, around 19% being singletons. The sample in question was peripheral blood mononuclear cells (PBMCs), obtained when the disease was refractory, from a patient treated with antithyroid drugs. The receptors derive from a female donor with Graves disease.

This clonotype appeared once. For the CDR3, the DNA is TGTGCCAGCAGCTTTCCCCGAGGAAGTTATACTGAAGCTTTCTTT. Its protein product is CASSFPRGSYTEAFF. The chain carries TRBV7-8 and TRBJ1-1; D gene uncertain. CDR1 is SGHVS and CDR2 is FQNEAQ in the germline V gene. The CDR3 is 15 residues long. Trimming took off 3 bases at V and 5 bases at J, with 16 bases between the two ends.

The gene calls are TRBV5-5 and TRBJ2-6; D might be TRBD1 or TRBD2, each matching 5 bases. The CDR3 is 15 residues long. Germline V gene lookup returns CDR1 SGHKS and CDR2 YYEKEE (reference sequence). V was trimmed by 3 bases and J by 0 bases, leaving 7 bases between them. The CDR3 coding sequence is TGTGCCAGCAGCTCAGGGAGCTCTGGGGCCAACGTCCTGACTTTC. It specifies CASSSGSSGANVLTF.

The table lists this clonotype with many counts. This sequence joins TRBV10-2 and TRBJ2-7; 7 bases are shared with TRBD1. In germline, CDR1 is WSHSY, CDR2 SAAADI. Trimming at V came to 3 bases and at J to 3 bases, leaving 11 bases not matched to a gene. CDR3 length: 16 residues. The CDR3 is CASSEPLGGDYYEQYF. CDR3 coding DNA: TGCGCCAGCAGTGAACCTTTAGGGGGCGACTACTACGAGCAGTACTTC.

Turning to this clonotype: One end of the junction does not line up with germline, which may come from a read error. CDR3 in DNA: TGTGCCGGCAGTTTCCTTTACGCAACTAATGAAAAACTGTTTTTT. Its translation: CAGSFLYATNEKLFF. The V gene is TRBV12-3 or TRBV12-4, the J gene TRBJ1-4; D not certain. CDR3 length: 15 amino acids.

CDR3 in DNA: TGCAGCGTAATGGGCTTAAGTGGCTACACCTTC. It codes for CSVMGLSGYTF. V is TRBV29-1 and J is TRBJ1-2; D remains unclear. Germline values: CDR1 SQVTM, CDR2 ANQGSEA. The CDR3 has 11 residues. V gave up 6 bases and J gave up 7 bases, with 12 bases separating them.

V usage is TRBV12-3 or TRBV12-4 and J usage is TRBJ2-7; D is undetermined. With 2 bases removed from V and 7 bases from J, the gap between germline ends came to 9 bases. The CDR3 is made up of 12 amino acids. CDR3 protein: CASSLSSFEQYF. The CDR3 DNA reads TGTGCCAGCAGTTTATCTAGTTTTGAGCAGTACTTC.

The chain combines TRBV12-3 or TRBV12-4 with TRBJ1-2; 10 bases line up with TRBD1. This CDR3 is 16 amino acids long. The trim removed 4 bases at V and 4 bases at J, leaving 9 bases unmatched. CDR3 sequence (DNA): TGTGCCAGCAGTTACTCAGGACAGGGGGGAATCTATGGCTACACCTTC. Translation: CASSYSGQGGIYGYTF.

In its sample, this clonotype was seen a few times. The V and J genes are TRBV19 and TRBJ1-5, with D maybe TRBD1 (6 bases). V lost 1 base, J lost 4 bases, and 17 bases lay in between. Germline-derived CDR1 and CDR2 are LNHDA and SQIVND (reference sequence). The CDR3 totals 17 residues. CDR3 nucleotides: TGTGCCAGTAGTATAGCGTACAGGGCGACGCCTAATCAGCCCCAGCATTTT. The encoded protein is CASSIAYRATPNQPQHF.

This clonotype was detected ten times or more. The chain employs TRBV2 and TRBJ2-7, with no clear D. The V end lost 0 bases, the J end lost 3 bases, and 3 bases lay between the germline ends. CDR1 and CDR2 (germline): SNHLY, FYNNEI. This CDR3 region has 12 residues. This chain's CDR3 is CASSEALYEQYF. The CDR3 DNA reads as TGTGCCAGCAGTGAAGCGCTCTACGAGCAGTACTTC.

This clonotype was observed a few times. The chain has TRBV4-2 and TRBJ1-5; D gene uncertain. The length of the CDR3 is 16 residues. Germline V gene sequence: CDR1 LGHNA, CDR2 YNFKEQ. V was trimmed by 1 base and J by 1 base, leaving 11 bases between them. The CDR3 sequence: CASSQVAHSSNQPQHF. The CDR3 DNA reads as TGTGCCAGCAGCCAAGTCGCCCACTCAAGCAATCAGCCCCAGCATTTT.

With regard to this clonotype: A much larger clone differs from this one at a single base, so this may be a read error. The gene calls are TRBV10-3 and TRBJ2-7; D may match TRBD1 or TRBD2 (5 bases each). V lost 6 bases and J lost 0, with 30 bases in between. The CDR3 has 20 residues. CDR1 and CDR2 from the germline V gene are ENHRY and SYGVKD. DNA for the CDR3: TGTGCCATCAGCGAGACTGCCCGGGACGGGGCCTACTTCCTCTCCTACGAGCAGTACTTC. Translated, it gives CAISETARDGAYFLSYEQYF.

The table lists this clonotype with many counts. This rearrangement joins TRBV29-1 to TRBJ1-2, with TRBD1 identical over 7 bases. The CDR3 spans 13 residues. Germline V lookup: CDR1 SQVTM, CDR2 ANQGSEA. V shed 6 bases, J shed 6 bases, and the junction held 10 bases outside the gene matches. Written as DNA, the CDR3 is TGCAGCGTGACACAGGGGAAAGTTAATGGCTACACCTTC. Protein: CSVTQGKVNGYTF.

This clonotype showed up just a few times. This sequence joins TRBV20-1 and TRBJ2-4; 8 bases match TRBD1. The CDR3 consists of 18 residues. V shed 6 bases, J shed 0 bases, and the junction held 16 bases outside the gene matches. In germline, CDR1 is DFQATT, CDR2 SNEGSKA (reference sequence). CDR3 amino acids: CSATRVTGGTLAKNIQYF. The CDR3 bases are TGCAGTGCCACAAGGGTAACAGGGGGAACCCTAGCCAAAAACATTCAGTACTTC.